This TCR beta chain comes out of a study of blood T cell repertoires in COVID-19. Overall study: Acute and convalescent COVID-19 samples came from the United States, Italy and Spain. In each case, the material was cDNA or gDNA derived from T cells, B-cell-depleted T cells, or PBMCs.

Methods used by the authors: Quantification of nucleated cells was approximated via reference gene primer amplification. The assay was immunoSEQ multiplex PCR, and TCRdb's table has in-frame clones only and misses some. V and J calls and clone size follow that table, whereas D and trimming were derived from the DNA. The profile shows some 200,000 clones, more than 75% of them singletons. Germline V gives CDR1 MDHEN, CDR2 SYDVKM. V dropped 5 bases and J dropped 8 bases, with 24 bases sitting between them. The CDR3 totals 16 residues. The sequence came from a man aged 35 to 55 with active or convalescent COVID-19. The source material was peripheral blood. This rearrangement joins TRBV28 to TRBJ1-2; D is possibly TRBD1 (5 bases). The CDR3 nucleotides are TGTGCCAGCAGTATTTCTAACAGGCCCTCTTTGTGGGGCTACACCTTC. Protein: CASSISNRPSLWGYTF.